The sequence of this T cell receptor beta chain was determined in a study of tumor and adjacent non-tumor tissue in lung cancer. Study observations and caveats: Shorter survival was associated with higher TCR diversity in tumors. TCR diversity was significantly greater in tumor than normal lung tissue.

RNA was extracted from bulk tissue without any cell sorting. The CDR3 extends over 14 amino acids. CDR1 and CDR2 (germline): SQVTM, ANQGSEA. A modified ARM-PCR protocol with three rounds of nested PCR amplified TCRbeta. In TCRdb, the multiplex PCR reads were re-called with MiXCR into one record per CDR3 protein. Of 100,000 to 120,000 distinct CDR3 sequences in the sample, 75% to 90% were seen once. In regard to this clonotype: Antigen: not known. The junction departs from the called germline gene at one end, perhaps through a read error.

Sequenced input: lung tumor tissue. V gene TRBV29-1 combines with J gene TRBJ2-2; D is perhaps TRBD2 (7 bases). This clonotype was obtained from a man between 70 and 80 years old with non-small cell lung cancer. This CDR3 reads CSVDVTGGTGELIF. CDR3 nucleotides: TGCAGCGTTGACGTAACGGGGGGCACCGGGGAGCTGATTTTT.